One sample yielded the 10 T cell receptor beta chains listed below, sequenced in a study of CD8+CD57+ T cells in acquired aplastic anemia. Both TCR beta VDJ combination and CDR3 sequence profiling were carried out. Genomic DNA was the template for this profiling. TCRdb processed the reads anew with MiXCR; each CDR3 protein has one entry. The sample lists about 160,000 distinct CDR3 sequences, roughly 50% occurring once. Patients picked for sequencing had shown CD8+CD57+ cell expansion detected by flow cytometry. Sequences were obtained from sorted CD4+, CD8+, or CD8+CD57+ T cells (not recorded which) from PBMCs. The source is a human donor with aplastic anemia.

The table lists this clonotype with a few counts. In this CDR3 the conserved last residue, phenylalanine or tryptophan, is missing, so a read error is likely. Because the CDR3's place on the DNA is in doubt, the DNA is left out and the CDR3 is given as listed by TCRdb. The gene calls are TRBV7-3 and TRBJ2-7; the table calls TRBD2, which could not be checked here. From its first to its last residue, the CDR3 has 9 amino acids. Germline loops: CDR1 SGHTA, CDR2 FQGTGA. The chain's CDR3 is CASSLVLAG.

In this sample, this clonotype turned up once. The J gene is TRBJ2-7, the V gene TRBV14, with D tentatively TRBD1 (5 bases). Trimming left V 3 bases short and J 3 bases short, with 9 bases between. The germline V gene has CDR1 SGHDN and CDR2 FVKESK. CDR3 length: 13 amino acids. CDR3 in DNA: TGTGCCAGCAGCCAGGACACCGACTACGAGCAGTACTTC. It is translated as CASSQDTDYEQYF. The full variable domain, rest sourced from reference TRBV14 and TRBJ2-7, is EAGVTQFPSHSVIEKGQTVTLRCDPISGHDNLYWYRRVMGKEIKFLLHFVKESKQDESGMPNNRFLAERTGGTYSTLKVQPAELEDSGVYFCASSQDTDYEQYFGPGTRLTVT.

This rearrangement joins TRBV25-1 to TRBJ2-3; D ambiguous. Germline CDR1 reads MGHDK; CDR2 reads SYGVNS. CDR3 length equals 13 residues. Trimming removed 3 bases from V and 6 bases from J, with 10 bases in between. The CDR3 is CASSDPQGDTQYF. The CDR3, as DNA: TGTGCCAGCAGTGATCCCCAAGGGGATACGCAGTATTTT.

This rearrangement joins TRBV30 to TRBJ2-6; a possible D gene is TRBD1 (5 bases). The germline V gene encodes CDR1 GTSNPN and CDR2 SVGIG (reference sequence). The germline V and J ends were trimmed by 1 base and 0 bases, with 10 bases remaining between them. CDR3 length: 16 amino acids. This chain's CDR3 is CAWSGTQASGANVLTF. As DNA, the CDR3 is TGTGCCTGGAGTGGAACACAGGCCTCTGGGGCCAACGTCCTGACTTTC.

There are a few counts of this clonotype. The CDR3, as DNA: TGTGCCAGTGCTTCTAGCGAGAGATACGAGCAGTACTTC. It specifies CASASSERYEQYF. V usage is TRBV18 and J usage is TRBJ2-7; TRBD2 is a possible D gene (6 bases). CDR1 KGHSH and CDR2 LQKENI come from the germline V gene. V was shortened by 9 bases and J by 4 bases, with 16 bases between the two germline ends. The CDR3 loop spans 13 amino acids.

This clonotype was recorded a few times. J is TRBJ1-4 and V is TRBV27, with D possibly TRBD1 on 6 matching bases. V shed 3 bases and J shed 7 bases, with 12 bases lying between them. Germline values: CDR1 MNHEY, CDR2 SMNVEV (reference sequence). This CDR3 region has 14 residues. CDR3 sequence (DNA): TGTGCCAGCAGTTTTGTCGGGGGGCTTGAAAAACTGTTTTTT. Protein: CASSFVGGLEKLFF.

The genes are TRBV7-9 and TRBJ2-1; D is possibly TRBD1 (5 bases). Germline assignment: CDR1 SEHNR and CDR2 FQNEAQ (reference sequence). V dropped 4 bases and J dropped 9 bases, with 7 bases sitting between them. The CDR3 contains 11 residues. DNA of the CDR3: TGTGCCAGCAGCTGGGGCACTGAGCAGTTCTTC. Amino acids: CASSWGTEQFF.

This clonotype was counted only a few times. V is TRBV7-6 and J is TRBJ2-1; tentatively, D is TRBD1 (6 bases). This CDR3 spans 15 amino acids. Germline V gene lookup returns CDR1 SGHVS and CDR2 FNYEAQ. The V end lost 2 bases, the J end lost 6 bases, and 14 bases lay between the germline ends. The DNA for the CDR3 is TGTGCCAGCAGCTTACAGGGGCCCGGGACCAATGAGCAGTTCTTC. As protein: CASSLQGPGTNEQFF.

This clonotype was counted once. The chain recombines TRBV7-9 with TRBJ2-7; 7 nucleotides line up with TRBD1. J lost 2 bases, V lost 9 bases, and 7 bases had no gene match. The CDR3 has 13 residues. Germline V lookup: CDR1 SEHNR, CDR2 FQNEAQ (reference sequence). This chain's CDR3 is CASGTVVPYEQYF. The CDR3 DNA reads as TGTGCCAGTGGGACAGTCGTACCCTACGAGCAGTACTTC. The variable domain in full, completed from reference TRBV7-9 and TRBJ2-7, reads DTGVSQNPRHKITKRGQNVTFRCDPISEHNRLYWYRQTLGQGPEFLTYFQNEAQLEKSRLLSDRFSAERPKGSFSTLEIQRTEQGDSAMYLCASGTVVPYEQYFGPGTRLTVT.

This clonotype was detected only once. V usage is TRBV2 and J usage is TRBJ1-2; D is possibly TRBD1 (5 bases). CDR3 size: 12 residues. V was cut by 4 bases and J by 4 bases, with 7 bases left in between. Germline CDR1 SNHLY, CDR2 FYNNEI. In DNA form, the CDR3 reads TGTGCCAGCAGTGGGGGCGCCTATGGCTACACCTTC. This gives the protein CASSGGAYGYTF.